Listed below are T cell receptor beta chains from one sample, sequenced in a study of shared clonotypes between healthy human individuals. Only in-frame clones appear in the TCRdb table, and some are missing; sequencing was by immunoSEQ multiplex PCR. The data hold over a million clones, with approximately 97% observed a single time. The source material was naive CD4+ T cells sorted from blood. The origin of the receptors is a man aged 25 to 40 in good health. Each CDR3 is given with its conserved first and last residue. A D gene is named only where the DNA matches it firmly. Rows give clone size only sometimes, using once, few, many, or a class for an expanded clone.

v_call	clone_size	d_call	j_call	cdr3_nt	cdr3_aa
TRBV9	.	TRBD1	TRBJ2-1	TGTGCCAGCAGTACGACAGGGGCTAACAATGAGCAGTTCTTC	CASSTTGANNEQFF
TRBV20-1	.	.	TRBJ2-7	TGCAGTGCTAGGGCAGGCTACGAGCAGTACTTC	CSARAGYEQYF
TRBV5-1	.	.	TRBJ2-1	TGCGCCAGCAGCTTGGGGTTTCGGGCGTCCTACAATGAGCAGTTCTTC	CASSLGFRASYNEQFF
TRBV6-1	.	TRBD2	TRBJ2-7	TGTGCCAGCAATGAGGTTTTAGCGGGCGCCTACGAGCAGTACTTC	CASNEVLAGAYEQYF
TRBV28	.	TRBD2	TRBJ2-7	TGTGCCAGCAGTTTGGGGACTAGCGGGAAGAACGGCGAGCAGTACTTC	CASSLGTSGKNGEQYF
TRBV5-4	.	TRBD1	TRBJ1-4	TGTGCCAGCAGCTTGAGGGACAGCAAGAATGAAAAACTGTTTTTT	CASSLRDSKNEKLFF
TRBV5-3	.	.	TRBJ2-1	TGTGCCAGAAGCTTGGTTCCGCCGGATGTCTACAATGAGCAGTTCTTC	CARSLVPPDVYNEQFF
TRBV18	.	TRBD1	TRBJ2-3	TGTGCCAGCTCATGGACAGGTAGCACAGATACGCAGTATTTT	CASSWTGSTDTQYF
TRBV9	.	.	TRBJ2-7	TGTGCCAGCAGCGTAGCAGGCGGGCGAGCCGAGCAGTACTTC	CASSVAGGRAEQYF
TRBV14	.	.	TRBJ2-5	TGTGCCAGCAGCCAAGACTCTGCGAGGGAGACCCAGTACTTC	CASSQDSARETQYF
TRBV5-5	.	.	TRBJ2-5	TGTGCCAGCAGCTTGGTTCTGTTGGACAGTCCTCAGTTGGTCCAGTACTTC	CASSLVLLDSPQLVQYF
TRBV15	.	TRBD2	TRBJ2-5	TGTGCCACCAGCGTCGCCGGGACTAGCGGGAGTTTTGAAGAGACCCAGTACTTC	CATSVAGTSGSFEETQYF
TRBV19	.	.	TRBJ2-6	TGTGCCAGTAGCAGGGGTCCAGGGGAAATCGGGGCCAACGTCCTGACTTTC	CASSRGPGEIGANVLTF
TRBV7-3	.	TRBD2	TRBJ2-1	TGTGCCAGCAGCTTAAACGGGAGGGCCCCCAATGAGCAGTTCTTC	CASSLNGRAPNEQFF
TRBV6-5	.	.	TRBJ2-5	TGTGCCAGCAGTTACCGTTCCGGGACATCGCAAGAGACCCAGTACTTC	CASSYRSGTSQETQYF
TRBV7-6	.	TRBD2	TRBJ2-5	TGTGCCAGCAGCTTAGTCGGGCTAGCGGGAGTCAAGTACCAAGAGACCCAGTACTTC	CASSLVGLAGVKYQETQYF
TRBV11-2	.	.	TRBJ1-2	TGTGCCAGCAGCTGGGGCACAGGGTTCGATGGCTACACCTTC	CASSWGTGFDGYTF
TRBV28	.	TRBD1	TRBJ1-4	TGTGCCAGCAGTTCCCCAGGGGGCACTAATGAAAAACTGTTTTTT	CASSSPGGTNEKLFF
TRBV5-1	.	.	TRBJ2-7	TGCGCCAGCAGCTTGGGTAGATCGCCCTACGAGCAGTACTTC	CASSLGRSPYEQYF
TRBV2	.	TRBD1	TRBJ1-3	TGTGCCAGCTGTCCCACCAGGACAGGGCTCGGAAACACCATATATTTT	CASCPTRTGLGNTIYF
TRBV7-8	once	.	TRBJ2-5	TGTGCCAGCAGCCTCGGACCCGAAGAGACCCAGTACTTC	CASSLGPEETQYF
TRBV27	.	.	TRBJ2-1	TGTGCCAGCAGTTTACTACGGGGCGCGGGTGAGCAGTTCTTC	CASSLLRGAGEQFF
TRBV10-3	once	.	TRBJ1-1	TGTGCCATCAGTGACCTCTCGGGTCCGAACACTGAAGCTTTCTTT	CAISDLSGPNTEAFF
TRBV28	few	TRBD2	TRBJ2-7	TGTGCCAGCAGCCGAGAACTAGCGGGAGATTCCAACGAGCAGTACTTC	CASSRELAGDSNEQYF
TRBV5-1	.	.	TRBJ1-2	TGCGCCAGCAGCTTGGAGGGGGCTAACTATGGCTACACCTTC	CASSLEGANYGYTF
TRBV25-1	once	.	TRBJ2-6	TGTGCCAGCAGCGGGGGCGGGGCCAACGTCCTGACTTTC	CASSGGGANVLTF
TRBV5-1	.	TRBD2	TRBJ2-1	TGCGCCAGCAGCTTTACTAGCGGGATTTTAGAGCAGTTCTTC	CASSFTSGILEQFF
TRBV5-1	.	.	TRBJ2-1	TGCGCCAGCAGCTTACAGGGAGTCCAATCTGAGCAGTTCTTC	CASSLQGVQSEQFF
TRBV28	.	.	TRBJ2-4	TGTGCCAGCAGTGGGGGGCAGGGAGCCAAAAACATTCAGTACTTC	CASSGGQGAKNIQYF
TRBV27	.	TRBD1	TRBJ2-1	TGTGCCAGCAGTCTATGGGACAGGGGGGTAGAGCAGTTCTTC	CASSLWDRGVEQFF
TRBV7-2	.	.	TRBJ2-7	TGTGCCAGCAGCTTAACCTCGGGCCCCGAGCAGTACTTC	CASSLTSGPEQYF
TRBV9	.	.	TRBJ1-2	TGTGCCAGCAGCGTAGCCCCCAGACAGCGTAGACTTAACTATGGCTACACCTTC	CASSVAPRQRRLNYGYTF
TRBV29-1	.	.	TRBJ2-7	TGCAGCGCCAGCGGGCAGGACTCCGAGCAGTACTTC	CSASGQDSEQYF
TRBV5-1	.	.	TRBJ1-6	TGCGCCAGCAGCTTGGTAGGACCCTGGAGCGGTTCACCCCTCCACTTT	CASSLVGPWSGSPLHF
TRBV29-1	.	.	TRBJ2-2	TGCAGCGTTGGGGGAGCGGCGAACACCGGGGAGCTGTTTTTT	CSVGGAANTGELFF
TRBV27	.	.	TRBJ1-2	TGTGCCAGCAGGTATAACTATGGCTACACCTTC	CASRYNYGYTF
TRBV28	.	.	TRBJ2-3	TGTGCCAGCAGTCCCTCGACTTTGCTCACAGATACGCAGTATTTT	CASSPSTLLTDTQYF
TRBV6-5	.	.	TRBJ2-5	TGTGCCAGCAGTACGACAGGGAGGCTAGAGACCCAGTACTTC	CASSTTGRLETQYF
TRBV5-1	.	.	TRBJ2-1	TGCGCCAGCAGCTTGTCTCCGGGATCCTACAATGAGCAGTTCTTC	CASSLSPGSYNEQFF
TRBV19	.	.	TRBJ1-5	TGTGCCACCCCTAGGTACCACAATCAGCCCCAGCATTTT	CATPRYHNQPQHF
TRBV7-9	.	.	TRBJ2-5	TGTGCCAGCAGCTTAGGTCAAAGTCTTGCCGTGGAGACCCAGTACTTC	CASSLGQSLAVETQYF
TRBV27	.	TRBD2	TRBJ2-3	TGTGCCAGCAGTAAATTTGGACTAGCGGGACCCACAGATACGCAGTATTTT	CASSKFGLAGPTDTQYF
TRBV10-3	.	TRBD2	TRBJ2-7	TGTGCCATCAGTACACCGGGACTAGATCTCGAGCAGTACTTC	CAISTPGLDLEQYF
TRBV30	.	.	TRBJ2-3	TGTGCCTGGGCCCGTCTTAGGAACCCCCGGGGTACGCAGTATTTT	CAWARLRNPRGTQYF
TRBV6-1	.	TRBD2	TRBJ2-7	TGTGCCAGCAGTCGACTAGCGTGGGAGCAGTACTTC	CASSRLAWEQYF
TRBV29-1	.	.	TRBJ1-1	TGCAGCGTCGGCAGGTTGGGCAGGGCGAACACTGAAGCTTTCTTT	CSVGRLGRANTEAFF
TRBV5-1	.	.	TRBJ2-2	TGCGCCAGCAAGGTCCAGGCAGTGAACACCGGGGAGCTGTTTTTT	CASKVQAVNTGELFF
TRBV21-1	.	.	TRBJ2-3	TGTGCCAGTCCCCACGTGGGGGGACTGTGCACAGATACGCAGTATTTT	CASPHVGGLCTDTQYF
TRBV19	.	.	TRBJ1-1	TGTGCCAGTAGTACCCTGGTGGGTGAAGCTTTCTTT	CASSTLVGEAFF
TRBV7-6	.	.	TRBJ2-2	TGTGCCAGCAGCTTAAACTCTGGGATTAATACCGGGGAGCTGTTTTTT	CASSLNSGINTGELFF
TRBV6-4	once	TRBD1	TRBJ1-1	TGTGCCAGCAGTGCTAGACAGGGGGCAACTGAAGCTTTCTTT	CASSARQGATEAFF
TRBV7-2	.	TRBD2	TRBJ2-7	TGTGCCAGCAGCTCACTGTGGGAGGGCTACGAGCAGTACTTC	CASSSLWEGYEQYF
TRBV28	.	TRBD1	TRBJ2-2	TGTGCCGGGGGACAGCTGAACACCGGGGAGCTGTTTTTT	CAGGQLNTGELFF